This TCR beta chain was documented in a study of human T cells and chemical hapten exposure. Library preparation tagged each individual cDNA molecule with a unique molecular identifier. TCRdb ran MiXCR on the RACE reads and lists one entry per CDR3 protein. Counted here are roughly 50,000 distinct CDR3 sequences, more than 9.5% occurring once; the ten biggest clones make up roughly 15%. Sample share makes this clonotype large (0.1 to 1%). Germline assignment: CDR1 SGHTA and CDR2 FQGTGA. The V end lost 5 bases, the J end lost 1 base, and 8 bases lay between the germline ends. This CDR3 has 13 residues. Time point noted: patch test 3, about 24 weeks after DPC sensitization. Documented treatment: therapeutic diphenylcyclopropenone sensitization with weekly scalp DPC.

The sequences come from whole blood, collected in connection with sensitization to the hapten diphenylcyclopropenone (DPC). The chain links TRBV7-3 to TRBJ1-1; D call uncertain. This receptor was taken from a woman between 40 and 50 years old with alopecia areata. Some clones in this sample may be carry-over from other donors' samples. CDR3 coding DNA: TGTGCCAGCAGCACGACGGGGAACACTGAAGCTTTCTTT. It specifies CASSTTGNTEAFF.